This TCR beta chain was observed in a study of blood T cell repertoires in COVID-19. Study background: Acute and convalescent COVID-19 specimens originated in the United States, Italy and Spain. T cells, B-cell-depleted T cells, or PBMCs provided the cDNA or gDNA that served as material.

The authors' processing: From reference gene primer amplification, estimates of nucleated cell counts were derived. Sequencing was performed with immunoSEQ multiplex PCR; in TCRdb, only in-frame clones are kept and a portion is missing. The V and J calls and clone size come from that table; D and trimming were worked out from the DNA. Here the sample spans about 100,000 clones, around four fifths being singletons. The CDR3 loop spans 16 amino acids. CDR1 and CDR2 (germline): MGHRA, YSYEKL. Trimming left V 0 bases short and J 2 bases short, with 13 bases between. Sequenced: peripheral blood. This receptor was obtained from a woman in her seventies with acute or convalescent COVID-19. The chain is built from TRBV4-1 and TRBJ1-2, with unresolved D. DNA of the CDR3: TGCGCCAGCAGCCAAGATAGGCAGACTCCGAACTATGGCTACACCTTC. Its protein product is CASSQDRQTPNYGYTF.